This TCR beta chain was captured in a study of T cells in Graves' hyperthyroidism and ophthalmopathy. Study-level findings and limits: Through a model of 13 V-J features, ophthalmopathy was separated from stable hyperthyroidism. Blood samples included most of the expanded thyroid clonotypes exceeding 0.001.

Recently diagnosed hyperthyroidism of less than 2 months' duration affected patients aged 18 to 65. Diagnostic assessment was based on clinical symptoms, serum thyroxine and TRAb, thyroid ultrasound and orbital computed tomography. On this clonotype itself: Its target is not known. Lacking the conserved final phenylalanine or tryptophan, this CDR3 likely reflects a read error. The DNA is omitted, as the CDR3 cannot be located on it reliably, and the CDR3 follows TCRdb's listing.

Amplification targeted TCR beta CDR3 regions from RNA transcripts. HTBI primers were the set used in a first-round RT-PCR of the TCR CDR3. TCRdb passed the multiplex PCR reads through MiXCR, listing each CDR3 protein once. The repertoire holds around 580,000 distinct CDR3 sequences, around 46% seen once, with roughly 7.7% in the top ten. Material: peripheral blood or thyroid tissue (not recorded which). The source of this sequence is a woman aged 18-29 years with Graves' hyperthyroidism.

This CDR3 reads CASSGQGGNYGYTFGS. The chain employs TRBV7-2 and TRBJ2-5; the DNA was not used to check the table's D call, TRBD1. CDR1 and CDR2 (germline): SGHTA, FQGNSA. The CDR3 adds up to 16 amino acids, both ends counted.